This T cell receptor (beta chain) was captured in a study of OX40 agonist ivuxolimab in advanced cancers. The CDR3 sequence is 13 residues long. CDR1 MGHDK and CDR2 SYGVNS come from the germline V gene. The V and J ends lost 3 bases and 4 bases respectively, with 7 bases between them. Repertoires were generated with immunoSEQ multiplex PCR, while TCRdb's copy carries only in-frame clones and drops some. The sample records about 98,000 clones, roughly 87% being singletons. Here the sequenced sample was CD4+ or CD8+ T cells sorted from blood, taken in a trial of the OX40 agonist ivuxolimab. This TCR was sampled from an adult with an advanced solid tumor such as melanoma, head and neck, liver or kidney cancer. The chain is built from TRBV25-1 and TRBJ1-3; D is undetermined. The CDR3 protein is CASSEGSGNTIYF. CDR3 nucleotide sequence: TGTGCCAGCAGTGAGGGGTCCGGAAACACCATATATTTT.